This TCR beta chain was identified in a study of human T cells and chemical hapten exposure. Looking at the study overall: In the sensitization step, 2% DPC was placed on approximately 2 cm by approximately 2 cm of upper inner arm skin.

From the RACE reads, TCRdb called clonotypes with MiXCR, one entry per CDR3 protein. This table has tens of thousands of distinct CDR3 sequences, around 10% appearing once. The sample's time point: patch test 1, 2 weeks after DPC sensitization. The treatment here: therapeutic diphenylcyclopropenone sensitization with weekly scalp DPC. Extraction of total RNA was performed on unfractionated whole blood. In this sample, this clonotype turned up a few times. Its antigen is unknown. Germline values: CDR1 SGHTA, CDR2 FQGNSA. This CDR3 has 15 residues. After removal of 5 bases from V and 9 bases from J, the junction contained 11 bases not matched to a gene. The study, taken as a whole, reports: The number of TCRs above 1 in 1000 frequency did not change after DPC sensitization.

The sequence was collected from a woman between 50 and 59 years old with alopecia areata. Some clones in this sample may be carry-over from other donors' samples. The starting material was whole blood, obtained in connection with sensitization to the hapten diphenylcyclopropenone (DPC). The chain recombines TRBV7-2 with TRBJ2-1; TRBD2 agrees at 9 bases. For the CDR3, the DNA is TGTGCCAGCAGCCACCGGACTAGCGCGCGGGGTGAGCAGTTCTTC. Its protein product is CASSHRTSARGEQFF.